The count of the clone carrying this T cell receptor beta chain is one. Under the authors' procedure: Reference gene primer amplification gave nucleated cell count estimates. The table came from immunoSEQ multiplex PCR; TCRdb's copy has only in-frame clones and leaves some out. V and J calls and clone size are as listed in that table; D and trimming were resolved from the DNA. The data show around 100,000 clones, roughly 85% seen once. J lost 7 bases, V lost 3 bases, and 19 bases had no gene match. CDR1 and CDR2 (germline): MNHEY, SVGEGT. The CDR3 loop spans 18 amino acids. This entry is derived from a study of blood T cell repertoires in COVID-19. About the research overall: The analysed material was cDNA or gDNA that came from T cells, B-cell-depleted T cells, or PBMCs.

This TCR came from a man in his 70s with active or convalescent COVID-19. V usage is TRBV6-2 or TRBV6-3 and J usage is TRBJ2-7; 9 bases agree with TRBD2. Sequencing was carried out using peripheral blood. The CDR3 here is CASSYFSRIRLAGREQYF. The CDR3 DNA follows: TGTGCCAGCAGTTATTTCTCGCGGATAAGGCTAGCGGGAAGGGAGCAGTACTTC.